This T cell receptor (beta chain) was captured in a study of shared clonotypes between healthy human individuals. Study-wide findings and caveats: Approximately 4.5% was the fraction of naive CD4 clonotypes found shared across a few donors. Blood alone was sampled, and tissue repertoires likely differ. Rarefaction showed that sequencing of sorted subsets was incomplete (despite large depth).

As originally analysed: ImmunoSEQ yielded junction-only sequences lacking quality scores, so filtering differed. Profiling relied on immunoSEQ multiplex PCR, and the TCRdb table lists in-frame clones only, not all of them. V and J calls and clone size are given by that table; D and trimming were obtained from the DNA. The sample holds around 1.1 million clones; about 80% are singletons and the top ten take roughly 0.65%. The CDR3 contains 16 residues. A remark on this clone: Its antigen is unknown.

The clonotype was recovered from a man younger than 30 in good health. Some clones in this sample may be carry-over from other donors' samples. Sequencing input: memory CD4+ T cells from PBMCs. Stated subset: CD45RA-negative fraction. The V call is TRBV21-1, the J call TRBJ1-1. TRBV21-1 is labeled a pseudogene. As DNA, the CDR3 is TGTGCCAGCAGCTCAACCGGGGGACGCAAGGACACTGAAGCTTTCTTT. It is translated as CASSSTGGRKDTEAFF.